This T cell receptor (beta chain) was observed in a study of T-cell memory formation after mild COVID-19. This clonotype was counted only a few times. Germline trimming cut 1 base from V and 8 bases from J; bases unmatched to any gene: 5. The CDR3 runs 15 residues. CDR1 is MNHEY and CDR2 is SVGAGI in the germline V gene. TCRdb processed the 5' RACE reads anew with MiXCR; each CDR3 protein has one entry. The sample has approximately 400,000 distinct CDR3 sequences; roughly 18% are singletons. The V call is TRBV6-5, the J call TRBJ1-2; 12 bases are shared with TRBD1. The origin of this receptor is a man between 18 and 35 years old who had mild COVID-19 (a few samples of this study predate the infection). Cell type and time point are not known. Sequencing used PBMCs or a T cell subset sorted from them (not recorded which). CDR3 DNA: TGTGCCAGCAGTTACTGGGGACAGGGGGCGGAGGGCTACACCTTC. Protein: CASSYWGQGAEGYTF.